A single sample is the source of the 24 T cell receptor beta chains below, sequenced in a study of radiotherapy plus CTLA-4 blockade in lung cancer. The repertoire was sequenced with immunoSEQ multiplex PCR; TCRdb's copy has only in-frame clones and lacks some. This sample has roughly 85,000 clones; around 87% occur once, and the top ten carry 16%. The specimen comprised peripheral blood, sampled from a patient treated with radiotherapy plus ipilimumab. The receptors come from a human donor with non-small cell lung cancer that progressed on radiotherapy plus ipilimumab.

The J gene is TRBJ2-7, the V gene TRBV6-5; D may be TRBD1 (5 bases). Germline V gives CDR1 MNHEY, CDR2 SVGAGI. V was clipped by 0 bases and J by 3 bases, with 6 bases between them. This CDR3 comprises 13 residues. CDR3 in DNA: TGTGCCAGCAGTTACTCAGACAGCTACGAGCAGTACTTC. This encodes CASSYSDSYEQYF.

This clone was observed a single time. The chain couples TRBV5-1 to TRBJ2-3; perhaps TRBD2 as D (7 bases). The CDR3 has 17 residues. Trimming removed 0 bases at V and 6 bases at J, with 20 bases between. CDR1 and CDR2 from the germline V gene are SGHRS and YFSETQ. The CDR3 nucleotides are TGCGCCAGCAGCTTGGTTAGTTCTGGCGGGGGCTCGGATACGCAGTATTTT. This gives the protein CASSLVSSGGGSDTQYF.

The chain joins TRBV27 to TRBJ2-6; 8 nucleotides match TRBD1. From germline, CDR1 is MNHEY and CDR2 SMNVEV (reference sequence). V trimming: 3 bases; J trimming: 0 bases; junction bases outside the gene matches: 4. The CDR3 loop spans 17 amino acids. CDR3 nucleotides: TGTGCCAGCAGTTTCGGGGACAGGCCCTCTGGGGCCAACGTCCTGACTTTC. This translates into CASSFGDRPSGANVLTF.

The chain is built from TRBV5-6 and TRBJ2-2; D call uncertain. The CDR3 runs 14 residues. Germline lookup yields CDR1 SGHDT and CDR2 YYEEEE. V was clipped by 0 bases and J by 4 bases, with 7 bases between them. In nucleotides, the CDR3 is TGTGCCAGCAGCTTGGCCCAGCTCACCGGGGAGCTGTTTTTT. Amino acids: CASSLAQLTGELFF.

The chain joins TRBV14 to TRBJ1-6; 8 nucleotides align to TRBD1. The V segment lost 5 bases and the J segment 6 bases; nucleotides outside the gene matches: 12. This CDR3 is built from 17 residues. Germline CDR1 and CDR2: SGHDN and FVKESK. CDR3 sequence reads: CASSYRDRTPPNSPLHF. CDR3 nucleotides: TGTGCCAGCAGCTACAGGGACAGGACCCCCCCTAATTCACCCCTCCACTTT.

Note on this clone: This same CDR3 is encoded by further DNA sequences in the sample. The chain joins TRBV29-1 to TRBJ1-2; D not certain. Germline CDR1 SQVTM, CDR2 ANQGSEA. This CDR3 region has 12 residues. Deletions cut 4 bases from V and 4 bases from J, with 10 bases between. As DNA, the CDR3 is TGCAGCGTTGGCGGGGTTGGCTATGGCTACACCTTC. Residues: CSVGGVGYGYTF.

The chain combines TRBV6-1 with TRBJ1-1, with unresolved D. V lost 3 bases, J lost 4 bases, and 15 bases lay in between. Germline assignment: CDR1 MNHNS and CDR2 SASEGT. This CDR3 region has 15 residues. CDR3 residues: CASSDLTVVATEAFF. The CDR3 nucleotides read TGTGCCAGCAGTGACCTCACAGTGGTGGCCACTGAAGCTTTCTTT.

This rearrangement joins TRBV2 to TRBJ2-7; 14 positions match TRBD2. CDR1 and CDR2 from the germline V gene are SNHLY and FYNNEI. Germline trimming cut 6 bases from V and 2 bases from J; bases unmatched to any gene: 3. This CDR3 contains 15 residues. The CDR3 is CASSGGLAGAYEQYF. Here the CDR3 DNA reads TGTGCCAGCAGCGGGGGACTAGCGGGAGCCTACGAGCAGTACTTC.

This chain joins TRBV5-6 and TRBJ2-1; tentatively, D is TRBD2 (6 bases). The CDR3 contains 16 residues. Germline V gene data show CDR1 as SGHDT and CDR2 as YYEEEE. The V end lost 0 bases, the J end lost 8 bases, and 18 bases lay between the germline ends. Here the CDR3 DNA reads TGTGCCAGCAGCTTGGGCCCCACTAGCCAGAAGGATGAGCAGTTCTTC. This gives the protein CASSLGPTSQKDEQFF.

The chain's CDR3 is CSTDGNYGYTF. CDR3 DNA: TGCAGTACCGATGGTAACTATGGCTACACCTTC. The chain joins TRBV20-1 to TRBJ1-2, with unresolved D. The germline V gene encodes CDR1 DFQATT and CDR2 SNEGSKA (reference sequence). The CDR3 spans 11 residues. Trimming shortened V by 8 bases and J by 1 base, and 8 bases separated the two germline ends.

The rearrangement links TRBV6-1 to TRBJ2-3; 9 bases are shared with TRBD2. Germline V gives CDR1 MNHNS, CDR2 SASEGT. This CDR3 region has 15 residues. J was trimmed by 5 bases and V by 7 bases; bases with no gene match: 10. The CDR3 reads CASTPGLARGDTQYF. The CDR3 region has the DNA TGTGCCAGCACACCGGGACTAGCCCGTGGAGATACGCAGTATTTT.

The chain joins TRBV19 to TRBJ2-2, with 9 bases identical to TRBD1. The CDR3 consists of 14 residues. Germline loops: CDR1 LNHDA, CDR2 SQIVND (reference sequence). V dropped 5 bases and J dropped 3; count of bases not matched to a gene: 1. The CDR3 is CASSDRGDTGELFF. In DNA, the CDR3 is TGTGCCAGTAGTGACAGGGGGGACACCGGGGAGCTGTTTTTT.

This clone was seen a single time. The genes are TRBV5-1 and TRBJ2-5; maybe TRBD1 (6 bases). The V and J ends lost 3 bases and 4 bases respectively, with 19 bases between them. There are 16 residues in the CDR3. Looked up from germline, CDR1 is SGHRS and CDR2 is YFSETQ. The DNA of the CDR3 is TGCGCCAGCAGCTACCGTACAGGGTTGGAGGCAGAGACCCAGTACTTC. Translation: CASSYRTGLEAETQYF.

This rearrangement joins TRBV18 to TRBJ1-1; no reliable D call. The CDR3 runs 12 residues. V was trimmed by 11 bases and J by 11 bases, leaving 21 bases between them. The germline V gene has CDR1 KGHSH and CDR2 LQKENI. Here the CDR3 reads CAGTDVRPRAFF. Here the CDR3 DNA reads TGTGCCGGCACAGACGTACGGCCTCGGGCTTTCTTT.

The V and J genes are TRBV7-9 and TRBJ2-7, with TRBD1 matching over 7 bases. The CDR3 is 12 residues long. V was clipped by 4 bases and J by 6 bases; unmatched bases: 3. Germline values: CDR1 SEHNR, CDR2 FQNEAQ (reference sequence). CDR3 DNA sequence: TGTGCCAGCAGCTCGGCAGGGGGCGAGCAGTACTTC. Translation gives CASSSAGGEQYF.

V gene TRBV6-5 combines with J gene TRBJ2-1; 7 nucleotides match TRBD2. The CDR3 totals 14 residues. The V gene end was trimmed by 6 bases and the J gene end by 10 bases; junction bases not matched to a gene: 12. The germline CDR1 and CDR2 sequences are MNHEY and SVGAGI. CDR3 nucleotide sequence: TGTGCCAGCAGCAAAGGGAGCGGGGCGGGAGAGCAGTTCTTC. Translation: CASSKGSGAGEQFF.

There are a few counts of this clone. This sequence joins TRBV6-6 and TRBJ1-6; D ambiguous. The CDR3 runs to 12 residues. The germline CDR1 and CDR2 sequences are MNHNY and SVGAGI (reference sequence). V was cut by 0 bases and J by 10 bases, with 4 bases left in between. The CDR3 bases are TGTGCCAGCAGTTACTCACACTCACCCCTCCACTTT. Protein: CASSYSHSPLHF.

This chain's CDR3 is CSVEVVGGGNQPQHF. Written as DNA, the CDR3 is TGCAGCGTTGAAGTCGTAGGGGGAGGGAATCAGCCCCAGCATTTT. The gene calls are TRBV29-1 and TRBJ1-5; D is perhaps TRBD1 (6 bases). With 1 base removed from V and 4 bases from J, the gap between germline ends came to 14 bases. This CDR3 is 15 amino acids long. The V gene's germline CDR1 is SQVTM and CDR2 ANQGSEA. Supplemented by reference TRBV29-1 and TRBJ1-5, the full variable domain reads SAVISQKPSRDICQRGTSLTIQCQVDSQVTMMFWYRQQPGQSLTLIATANQGSEATYESGFVIDKFPISRPNLTFSTLTVSNMSPEDSSIYLCSVEVVGGGNQPQHFGDGTRLSIL.

This clone was counted once. V usage is TRBV7-2 and J usage is TRBJ2-7; 10 bases are a match to TRBD1. The V gene's germline CDR1 is SGHTA and CDR2 FQGNSA. This CDR3 region has 15 residues. Germline trimming cut 5 bases from V and 1 base from J; bases unmatched to any gene: 5. In DNA form, the CDR3 reads TGTGCCAGCAGCGCGACAGGGGGCGCTTCCTACGAGCAGTACTTC. Amino acid sequence: CASSATGGASYEQYF. Using reference TRBV7-2 and TRBJ2-7 for the parts outside the CDR3, the full variable domain is GAGVSQSPSNKVTEKGKDVELRCDPISGHTALYWYRQSLGQGLEFLIYFQGNSAPDKSGLPSDRFSAERTGGSVSTLTIQRTQQEDSAVYLCASSATGGASYEQYFGPGTRLTVT.

The chain's CDR3 is CASGRLAGGYEQYF. The CDR3 DNA sequence: TGTGCCAGCGGGCGACTAGCGGGAGGGTACGAGCAGTACTTC. The chain is built from TRBV11-2 and TRBJ2-7; 14 bases line up with TRBD2. Germline V CDR1 and CDR2: SGHAT, FQNNGV. J gave up 4 bases and V 8 bases, and 4 bases lay outside the gene matches. This CDR3 has 14 amino acids.

The chain employs TRBV27 and TRBJ2-3; 7 nucleotides agree with TRBD2. Germline V gives CDR1 MNHEY, CDR2 SMNVEV (reference sequence). This CDR3 contains 16 residues. V was clipped by 3 bases and J by 1 base; unmatched bases: 7. CDR3 sequence (DNA): TGTGCCAGCAGTTTCTCGGCGGGAGTAGGCACAGATACGCAGTATTTT. Translating gives CASSFSAGVGTDTQYF.

A single count supports this clone. The CDR3 DNA sequence: TGTGCCAGCAGCTTCGGGGGGACTAATGAAAAACTGTTTTTT. Translating it yields CASSFGGTNEKLFF. The rearrangement uses TRBV7-9 and TRBJ1-4, with a possible D match to TRBD1 (5 bases). The germline gives CDR1 SEHNR, CDR2 FQNEAQ (reference sequence). The ends were cut back, 3 bases at V and 2 bases at J, with 7 bases in the middle. The CDR3 has 14 amino acids.

In this sample, this clone turned up a few times. Sequence at one end of the junction differs from germline and may be a read error. The rearrangement links TRBV4-1 to TRBJ1-2, with D uncertain. Germline CDR1 and CDR2: MGHRA and YSYEKL. CDR3 length: 16 residues. The CDR3 region is CASSQEPILPGYAYTF. The CDR3 DNA is TGCGCCAGCAGCCAAGAGCCGATTTTACCCGGCTATGCCTACACCTTC.

The J gene is TRBJ1-1, the V gene TRBV27; possible D gene TRBD1, 6 bases. Trimming stripped 7 bases from V and 0 bases from J, with 12 bases between. Germline lookup yields CDR1 MNHEY and CDR2 SMNVEV (reference sequence). The CDR3 covers 14 residues. CDR3 residues: CASIKQGMNTEAFF. The CDR3 DNA follows: TGTGCCAGCATTAAACAGGGTATGAACACTGAAGCTTTCTTT.